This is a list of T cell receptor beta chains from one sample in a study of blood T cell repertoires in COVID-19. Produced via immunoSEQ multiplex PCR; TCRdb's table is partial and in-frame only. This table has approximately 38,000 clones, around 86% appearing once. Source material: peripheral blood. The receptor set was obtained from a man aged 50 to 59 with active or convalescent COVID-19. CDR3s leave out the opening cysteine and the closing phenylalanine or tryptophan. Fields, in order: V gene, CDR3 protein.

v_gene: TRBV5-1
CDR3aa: ASSSAGTAQETQY

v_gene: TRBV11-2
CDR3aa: ASGTPSGRKHEQF

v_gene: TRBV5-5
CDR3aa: ASSPAEGATGNEKLF

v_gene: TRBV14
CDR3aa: ASSQGQKRNTIY

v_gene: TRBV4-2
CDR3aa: ASSQAPGGVGETQY

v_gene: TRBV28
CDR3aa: ASINNSYNEQF

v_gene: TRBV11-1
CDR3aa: ASSTPGGETQY

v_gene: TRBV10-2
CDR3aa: ASSDNRVDQPQH

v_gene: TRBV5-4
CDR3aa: ASSAGTAQETQY

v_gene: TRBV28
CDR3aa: ASSFGDGNTIY

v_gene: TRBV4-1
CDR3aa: ASSLDGQSTDTQY

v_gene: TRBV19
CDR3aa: ASSIREYYGYT

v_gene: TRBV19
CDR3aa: ASSINTHHTDTQY

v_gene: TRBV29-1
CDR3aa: SAEGTSGFYEQY

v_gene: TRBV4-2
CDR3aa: ASRPRGYQETQY

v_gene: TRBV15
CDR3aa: ATHRIGGYNEQF

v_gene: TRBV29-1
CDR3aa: SVRGATSYEQY

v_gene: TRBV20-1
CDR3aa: SASLLNRVNQPQH

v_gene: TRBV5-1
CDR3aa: ASSLVQGEGNTEAF

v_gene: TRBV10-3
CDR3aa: ATPYQETQY

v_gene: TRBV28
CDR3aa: ASSLQGRASEAF

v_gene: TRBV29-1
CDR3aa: SVEARHLSTDTQY

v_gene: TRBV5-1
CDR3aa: ASSRDRVKNTGELF

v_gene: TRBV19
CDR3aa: ASSIWGRFSSGYT

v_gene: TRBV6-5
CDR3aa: ASGRQGALGYT

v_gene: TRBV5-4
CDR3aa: ASSLGEGGYGYT

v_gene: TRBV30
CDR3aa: AWTGVGSNQPQH

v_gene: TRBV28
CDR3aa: ASSNPDTEAF

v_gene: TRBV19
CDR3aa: ASSIVHDEQF

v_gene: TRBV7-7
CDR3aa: ASSGPGAGGRNEQF

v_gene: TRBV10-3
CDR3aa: AISGVDRGASYNEQF

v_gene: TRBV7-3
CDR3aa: ASSLTDRGLAF

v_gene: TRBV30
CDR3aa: AWGGGPPSYEQY

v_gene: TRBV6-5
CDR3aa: ASSHGLTTEAF

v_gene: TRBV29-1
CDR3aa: SVAGQGAGANVLT

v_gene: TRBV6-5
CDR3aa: ATRGGITNTGELF

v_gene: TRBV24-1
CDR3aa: ATSDLGAGGVGGDTQY